These T cell receptor beta chains were read from a single sample in a study of shared clonotypes between healthy human individuals. Clones were sequenced by immunoSEQ multiplex PCR, and TCRdb holds only the in-frame ones, with some missing. The sample consists of roughly 490,000 clones, approximately 80% of them appearing once. Sequences were obtained from PBMCs. Receptors originate from a woman in her forties in good health. Some clones in this sample may be carry-over from other donors' samples. Each CDR3 is given with its conserved first and last residue. The D gene is left open where the match is weak. Expanded clones get a size class; other rows say once, few or many, or leave the size out.

clone_size,v_call,j_call,d_call,cdr3_nt,cdr3_aa
NA,TRBV2,TRBJ2-3,NA,TGTGCCAGCAGCCCCCTACTTTCGGATACGCAGTATTTT,CASSPLLSDTQYF
NA,TRBV27,TRBJ1-5,NA,TGTGCCAGCAGTCCACAGGCAACGATCAATCAGCCCCAGCATTTT,CASSPQATINQPQHF
NA,TRBV7-2,TRBJ1-2,NA,TGTGCCAGCAGCTTTCAATGGGGGTTCTATGGCTACACCTTC,CASSFQWGFYGYTF
NA,TRBV12-1,TRBJ2-2,NA,TGTGCCAGCAGCCCAACGGGACTAGCGGGAGTGGGGAACACCGGGGAGCTGTTTTTT,CASSPTGLAGVGNTGELFF
NA,TRBV18,TRBJ2-7,TRBD2,TGTGCCAGCTCACCAGGGACTAGCGCCGACGAGCAGTACTTC,CASSPGTSADEQYF
NA,TRBV9,TRBJ1-3,TRBD1,TGTGCCAGCAGCACCCAGACAGGGTCGTCTGGAAACACCATATATTTT,CASSTQTGSSGNTIYF
NA,TRBV29-1,TRBJ2-5,TRBD2,TGCAGCGTTGCGGGGGGGTTGGGAGAGACCCAGTACTTC,CSVAGGLGETQYF
NA,TRBV9,TRBJ2-2,NA,TGTGCCAGCAGCGTAGATCCCTTCCCCGGGGAGCTGTTTTTT,CASSVDPFPGELFF
NA,TRBV30,TRBJ2-2,NA,TGTGCCTGGAGTCTCCTCACCCGCACCGGGGAGCTGTTTTTT,CAWSLLTRTGELFF
NA,TRBV5-1,TRBJ2-7,NA,TGCGCCAGCGCTCTGGAAGGCTACGAGCAGTACTTC,CASALEGYEQYF
many,TRBV29-1,TRBJ1-1,TRBD1,TGCAGCGTCAGACAGGGTGACACTGAAGCTTTCTTT,CSVRQGDTEAFF
NA,TRBV30,TRBJ2-1,NA,TGTGCCTGGAGCACAGGGCCCTACAATGAGCAGTTCTTC,CAWSTGPYNEQFF
NA,TRBV4-1,TRBJ2-5,TRBD2,TGCGCCAGCAGCCCTGGACTAGCGGCACAAGAGACCCAGTACTTC,CASSPGLAAQETQYF
NA,TRBV5-1,TRBJ2-2,TRBD2,TGCGCCAGCAGCTATACTAGCGGGAGGGCCAATTACGGGGAGCTGTTTTTT,CASSYTSGRANYGELFF
many,TRBV30,TRBJ2-1,TRBD2,TGTGCCTGGAGTGTTGGGCGGGGGAATGAGCAGTTCTTC,CAWSVGRGNEQFF
NA,TRBV30,TRBJ1-4,NA,TGTGCCTGGAGTATGGCAGAATTTAATGAAAAACTGTTTTTT,CAWSMAEFNEKLFF
NA,TRBV5-8,TRBJ2-7,NA,TGTGCCAGCAGCTTGGGGGCAGGGTTGGGCGAGCAGTACTTC,CASSLGAGLGEQYF
NA,TRBV5-1,TRBJ2-5,NA,TGCGCCAGCAGCCAAGGGACGGGAGAGACCCAGTACTTC,CASSQGTGETQYF
many,TRBV6-1,TRBJ2-7,NA,TGTGCCAGCAGTAGACAGGTCTTCTACGAGCAGTACTTC,CASSRQVFYEQYF
few,TRBV7-2,TRBJ1-5,NA,TGTGCCAGCAGCTTAGGAGTCATGGCCCAGCATTTT,CASSLGVMAQHF
few,TRBV4-1,TRBJ2-5,TRBD1,TGCGCCAGCAGCCAAGATGGGACAGGGGTGGCGGAGACCCAGTACTTC,CASSQDGTGVAETQYF
NA,TRBV5-1,TRBJ2-6,NA,TGCGCCAGCAGCGGAGGATCCGCTGGGGCCAACGTCCTGACTTTC,CASSGGSAGANVLTF
NA,TRBV11-2,TRBJ2-3,NA,TGTGCCAGCAGCTTGGGGATGGGAGATACGCAGTATTTT,CASSLGMGDTQYF
NA,TRBV6-1,TRBJ1-1,NA,TGTGCCAGCAGTGAATTGACGATGAACACTGAAGCTTTCTTT,CASSELTMNTEAFF